A selection of T cell receptor beta chains follows, all from one sample in a study of blood T cells in healthy people across ages. One entry per CDR3 protein results from TCRdb running MiXCR on the 5' RACE reads. In the table there are 750,000 to 850,000 distinct CDR3 sequences, 25% of which are singletons. These sequences were also reported in another study, on T cells of mothers and their children.

The material sequenced was blood. These receptors all stem from a boy younger than 18 in good health. The CDR3 runs from the conserved cysteine through the conserved F or W. The D gene is left open where the match is weak. Rows give clone size only sometimes, using once, few, many, or a class for an expanded clone.

cdr3_aa: CASRPGTAKETQYF; cdr3_nt: TGTGCCAGCAGACCCGGGACTGCAAAAGAGACCCAGTACTTC; j_call: TRBJ2-5; d_call: .; clone_size: few; v_call: TRBV12-3/TRBV12-4
cdr3_aa: CASSLNRALAGAQETQYF; cdr3_nt: TGTGCCAGCAGCTTAAATAGGGCCCTAGCGGGGGCCCAAGAGACCCAGTACTTC; j_call: TRBJ2-5; d_call: TRBD2; clone_size: few; v_call: TRBV7-8
cdr3_aa: CASSFSGRGHGETQYF; cdr3_nt: TGTGCCAGCAGCTTTAGTGGCAGGGGGCACGGCGAGACCCAGTACTTC; j_call: TRBJ2-5; d_call: TRBD1; clone_size: .; v_call: TRBV7-9
cdr3_aa: CSAEIRVTSGANVLTF; cdr3_nt: TGCAGTGCTGAGATCCGGGTGACCTCTGGGGCCAACGTCCTGACGTTC; j_call: TRBJ2-6; d_call: .; clone_size: .; v_call: TRBV20-1
cdr3_aa: CAIRDRVEDEQYF; cdr3_nt: TGTGCCATCAGGGACAGGGTTGAGGACGAGCAGTACTTC; j_call: TRBJ2-7; d_call: TRBD1; clone_size: .; v_call: TRBV10-3
cdr3_aa: CSARTSTAENIQYF; cdr3_nt: TGCAGTGCTAGAACTAGCACGGCCGAAAACATTCAGTACTTC; j_call: TRBJ2-4; d_call: .; clone_size: .; v_call: TRBV20-1
cdr3_aa: CASSVGDANYEQYF; cdr3_nt: TGTGCCAGCAGCGTAGGGGACGCTAACTACGAGCAGTACTTC; j_call: TRBJ2-7; d_call: .; clone_size: .; v_call: TRBV9
cdr3_aa: CASSLLHNTGELFF; cdr3_nt: TGTGCCAGCAGCTTGCTTCATAACACCGGGGAGCTGTTTTTT; j_call: TRBJ2-2; d_call: .; clone_size: few; v_call: TRBV7-2
cdr3_aa: CASSEGTGYTF; cdr3_nt: TGTGCCAGCAGTGAAGGGACTGGCTACACCTTC; j_call: TRBJ1-2; d_call: .; clone_size: .; v_call: TRBV6-1
cdr3_aa: CAAGGNTDTQYF; cdr3_nt: TGTGCCGCGGGGGGGAACACAGATACGCAGTATTTT; j_call: TRBJ2-3; d_call: TRBD2; clone_size: .; v_call: TRBV28
cdr3_aa: CASSNRDGEAYEQYF; cdr3_nt: TGTGCCAGCAGCAATAGGGACGGTGAAGCCTACGAGCAGTACTTC; j_call: TRBJ2-7; d_call: .; clone_size: once; v_call: TRBV4-2
cdr3_aa: CASRMGGGWGNEQFF; cdr3_nt: TGTGCCAGCAGGATGGGTGGGGGATGGGGCAATGAGCAGTTCTTC; j_call: TRBJ2-1; d_call: .; clone_size: few; v_call: TRBV2
cdr3_aa: CASSFYDKQFF; cdr3_nt: TGTGCCAGCAGCTTCTATGATAAGCAGTTCTTC; j_call: TRBJ2-1; d_call: .; clone_size: .; v_call: TRBV7-2
cdr3_aa: CSATRAVGSSYNEQFF; cdr3_nt: TGCAGTGCCACCCGAGCGGTGGGGAGCTCCTACAATGAGCAGTTCTTC; j_call: TRBJ2-1; d_call: .; clone_size: .; v_call: TRBV20-1
cdr3_aa: CASSEAEGINTEAFF; cdr3_nt: TGTGCCAGCAGTGAAGCCGAGGGCATAAACACTGAAGCTTTCTTT; j_call: TRBJ1-1; d_call: .; clone_size: .; v_call: TRBV6-1
cdr3_aa: CSAARGPNEKLFF; cdr3_nt: TGCAGTGCTGCCCGGGGCCCTAATGAAAAACTGTTTTTT; j_call: TRBJ1-4; d_call: .; clone_size: few; v_call: TRBV20-1
cdr3_aa: CASSSGGWTEGNEQYF; cdr3_nt: TGTGCCAGCAGCTCAGGGGGGTGGACAGAAGGTAACGAGCAGTACTTC; j_call: TRBJ2-7; d_call: .; clone_size: .; v_call: TRBV7-6
cdr3_aa: CASSLGPGDEQYF; cdr3_nt: TGTGCCAGCAGCTTAGGTCCCGGGGACGAGCAGTACTTC; j_call: TRBJ2-7; d_call: .; clone_size: .; v_call: TRBV7-9
cdr3_aa: CASSLRQGLKNIQYF; cdr3_nt: TGTGCCAGCAGCTTACGACAGGGCTTAAAAAACATTCAGTACTTC; j_call: TRBJ2-4; d_call: TRBD1; clone_size: once; v_call: TRBV7-2
cdr3_aa: CASSSTGTGDSDTQYF; cdr3_nt: TGTGCCAGCAGCTCCACCGGGACAGGGGATTCAGATACGCAGTATTTT; j_call: TRBJ2-3; d_call: TRBD1; clone_size: .; v_call: TRBV7-9
cdr3_aa: CASIEPRGAEQYF; cdr3_nt: TGTGCCAGCATCGAACCTAGGGGTGCCGAGCAGTACTTC; j_call: TRBJ2-7; d_call: .; clone_size: few; v_call: TRBV6-5
cdr3_aa: CASSLSAGVMQFF; cdr3_nt: TGTGCCAGCAGTTTATCGGCAGGGGTCATGCAGTTCTTC; j_call: TRBJ2-1; d_call: .; clone_size: .; v_call: TRBV28
cdr3_aa: CASSYTSGIGETQYF; cdr3_nt: TGTGCCAGCAGCTATACTAGCGGGATAGGTGAGACCCAGTACTTC; j_call: TRBJ2-5; d_call: TRBD2; clone_size: .; v_call: TRBV7-3
cdr3_aa: CSASGGVSSYNEQFF; cdr3_nt: TGCAGTGCTAGTGGCGGGGTTAGCTCCTACAATGAGCAGTTCTTC; j_call: TRBJ2-1; d_call: .; clone_size: .; v_call: TRBV20-1
cdr3_aa: CASTDDSYQETQYF; cdr3_nt: TGTGCCAGCACCGACGACAGCTATCAAGAGACCCAGTACTTC; j_call: TRBJ2-5; d_call: .; clone_size: few; v_call: TRBV6-6
cdr3_aa: CAISESSAGAYEQYF; cdr3_nt: TGTGCCATCAGTGAGTCTAGTGCGGGGGCCTACGAGCAGTACTTC; j_call: TRBJ2-7; d_call: TRBD2; clone_size: .; v_call: TRBV10-3
cdr3_aa: CASFTGQSQETQYF; cdr3_nt: TGTGCCAGCTTTACGGGACAGTCCCAAGAGACCCAGTACTTC; j_call: TRBJ2-5; d_call: TRBD1; clone_size: .; v_call: TRBV2
cdr3_aa: CSVIDTEAFF; cdr3_nt: TGCAGCGTGATTGACACTGAAGCTTTCTTT; j_call: TRBJ1-1; d_call: .; clone_size: few; v_call: TRBV29-1
cdr3_aa: CASSMGGGGGLQPQHF; cdr3_nt: TGTGCCAGTAGTATGGGGGGTGGTGGGGGTCTTCAGCCCCAGCATTTT; j_call: TRBJ1-5; d_call: .; clone_size: .; v_call: TRBV19
cdr3_aa: CASSSWTGMNTGELFF; cdr3_nt: TGTGCCAGCAGCAGCTGGACAGGGATGAACACCGGGGAGCTGTTTTTT; j_call: TRBJ2-2; d_call: .; clone_size: .; v_call: TRBV21-1
cdr3_aa: CASSYGLLSGGNSPLHF; cdr3_nt: TGTGCCAGCAGTTACGGGTTGTTATCGGGTGGGAATTCACCCCTCCACTTT; j_call: TRBJ1-6; d_call: .; clone_size: few; v_call: TRBV6-6
cdr3_aa: CASSYDRVGAYEQYF; cdr3_nt: TGTGCCAGCAGTTACGACAGAGTAGGGGCCTACGAGCAGTACTTC; j_call: TRBJ2-7; d_call: .; clone_size: .; v_call: TRBV6-5
cdr3_aa: CASSQGGQSTLF; cdr3_nt: TGTGCCAGCAGCCAAGGGGGACAGTCGACTCTCTTC; j_call: TRBJ2-5; d_call: TRBD1; clone_size: .; v_call: TRBV14
cdr3_aa: CASSQDRYNEQFF; cdr3_nt: TGCGCCAGCTCCCAGGACAGATACAATGAGCAGTTCTTC; j_call: TRBJ2-1; d_call: .; clone_size: many; v_call: TRBV5-1
cdr3_aa: CASSLGPSTNEKLFF; cdr3_nt: TGTGCCAGCAGTTTAGGTCCCTCAACTAATGAAAAACTGTTTTTT; j_call: TRBJ1-4; d_call: .; clone_size: few; v_call: TRBV12-3/TRBV12-4
cdr3_aa: CAWSWRGGTEAFF; cdr3_nt: TGTGCCTGGAGTTGGCGGGGAGGGACTGAAGCTTTCTTT; j_call: TRBJ1-1; d_call: .; clone_size: few; v_call: TRBV30
cdr3_aa: CSVEARLTDTQYF; cdr3_nt: TGCAGCGTTGAAGCCCGCCTCACAGATACGCAGTATTTT; j_call: TRBJ2-3; d_call: .; clone_size: .; v_call: TRBV29-1
cdr3_aa: CASSSDRVTGELFF; cdr3_nt: TGTGCCAGCAGTTCCGACAGGGTGACCGGGGAGCTGTTTTTT; j_call: TRBJ2-2; d_call: TRBD1; clone_size: .; v_call: TRBV28
cdr3_aa: CASSSPQGMGLARNYGYTF; cdr3_nt: TGTGCCAGCAGTTCCCCGCAGGGGATGGGTCTGGCCCGTAACTATGGCTACACCTTC; j_call: TRBJ1-2; d_call: .; clone_size: .; v_call: TRBV6-5
cdr3_aa: CASSAQETGELFF; cdr3_nt: TGTGCCAGCAGTGCCCAGGAGACCGGGGAGCTGTTTTTT; j_call: TRBJ2-2; d_call: .; clone_size: .; v_call: TRBV2
cdr3_aa: CASSSGQGVNNYGYTF; cdr3_nt: TGTGCCAGCAGCTCCGGACAGGGAGTAAACAACTATGGCTACACCTTC; j_call: TRBJ1-2; d_call: TRBD1; clone_size: .; v_call: TRBV13
cdr3_aa: CASSRVYYGYTF; cdr3_nt: TGTGCCAGTAGTAGGGTCTACTATGGCTACACCTTC; j_call: TRBJ1-2; d_call: .; clone_size: few; v_call: TRBV19
cdr3_aa: CASSSSGTSGQETQYF; cdr3_nt: TGTGCCAGCAGCTCCTCAGGGACTAGCGGGCAAGAGACCCAGTACTTC; j_call: TRBJ2-5; d_call: TRBD2; clone_size: once; v_call: TRBV7-9
cdr3_aa: CVSSYRELGANVLTF; cdr3_nt: TGTGTCAGCAGCTATAGGGAGCTTGGGGCCAACGTCCTGACTTTC; j_call: TRBJ2-6; d_call: .; clone_size: few; v_call: TRBV7-2
cdr3_aa: CASSYSLQGNTIYF; cdr3_nt: TGTGCCAGCAGTTACTCTCTACAGGGAAACACCATATATTTT; j_call: TRBJ1-3; d_call: .; clone_size: .; v_call: TRBV6-2/TRBV6-3
cdr3_aa: CSVGGQPNIQYF; cdr3_nt: TGCAGCGTTGGAGGGCAGCCAAACATTCAGTACTTC; j_call: TRBJ2-4; d_call: .; clone_size: .; v_call: TRBV29-1
cdr3_aa: CSARLRREEAGGPSYEQYF; cdr3_nt: TGCAGTGCTAGACTCCGGAGGGAGGAAGCGGGAGGGCCGTCCTACGAGCAGTACTTC; j_call: TRBJ2-7; d_call: TRBD2; clone_size: many; v_call: TRBV20-1